This T cell receptor (beta chain) was captured in a study of Ad26.COV2.S vaccination and SARS-CoV-2 variants. Across the study: Ad26.COV2.S, an intramuscular injection, was given once or twice 56 days apart. Study-level points and caveats: Substantial breadth in spike-specific CD8+ and CD4+ T cell responses was reportedly seen after vaccination. Responses of T cells in total may have been underestimated by the TCR breadth and depth analyses.

With V trimmed by 0 bases and J by 3 bases, 8 bases remained unmatched. The CDR3 is 17 amino acids. Germline CDR1 is SGDLS and CDR2 is YYNGEE. Concerning this clone: Its antigen remains unidentified.

The treatment: about 20 received Ad26.COV2.S at low or high dose, single or two shots; 5 received placebo; per-sample allocation not given. The investigators took samples on day 63 after the first vaccine or placebo injection. Vaccination employed an Ad26 vector expressing the Wuhan-strain SARS-CoV-2 spike. TCRdb's copy holds only in-frame clones and misses some; the assay was immunoSEQ multiplex PCR. The table includes about 370,000 clones, 70% to 90% detected once. Sequencing was performed on peripheral blood, taken in a trial of Ad26.COV2.S vaccine versus placebo. The genes are TRBV9 and TRBJ2-1; 8 nucleotides line up with TRBD2. This receptor was obtained from a person between 18 and 59 years old who received the Ad26.COV2.S COVID-19 vaccine or a placebo. Written as DNA, the CDR3 is TGTGCCAGCAGCGTAGATGAGGCGGGAGGAATCTACAATGAGCAGTTCTTC. It encodes CASSVDEAGGIYNEQFF.